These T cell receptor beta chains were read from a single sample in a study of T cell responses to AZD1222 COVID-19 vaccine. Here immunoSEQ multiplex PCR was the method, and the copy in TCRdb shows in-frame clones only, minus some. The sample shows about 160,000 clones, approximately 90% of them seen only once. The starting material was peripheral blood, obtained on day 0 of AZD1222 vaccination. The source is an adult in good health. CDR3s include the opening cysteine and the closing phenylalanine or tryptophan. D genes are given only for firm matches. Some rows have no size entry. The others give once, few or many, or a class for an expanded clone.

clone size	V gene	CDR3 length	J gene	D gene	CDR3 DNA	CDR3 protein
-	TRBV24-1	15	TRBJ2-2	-	TGTGCCACCAGTGATCCGAACAGGGACCCCGGGGAGCTGTTTTTT	CATSDPNRDPGELFF
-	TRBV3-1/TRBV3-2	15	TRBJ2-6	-	TGTGCCAGCAGCTACTGGACAGATGGGGCCAACGTCCTGACTTTC	CASSYWTDGANVLTF
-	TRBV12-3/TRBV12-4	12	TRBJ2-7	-	TGTGCCAGCAGTTTTCAAGTTTCCGAGCAGTACTTC	CASSFQVSEQYF
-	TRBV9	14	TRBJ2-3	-	TGTGCCAGCAGCGTAGAAGCTAGCCCGGATACGCAGTATTTT	CASSVEASPDTQYF
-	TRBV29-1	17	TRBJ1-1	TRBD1	TGCAGCGTGACCTACAGGGGGGCGAGGGCTGTGGGCACTGAAGCTTTCTTT	CSVTYRGARAVGTEAFF
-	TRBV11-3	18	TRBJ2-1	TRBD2	TGTGCCAGCAGTTGGACTAGCGGGGCGTGGGAGGGACGCAATGAGCAGTTCTTC	CASSWTSGAWEGRNEQFF
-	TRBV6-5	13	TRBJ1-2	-	TGTGCCAGCAGTTACGACAGAAACTATGGCTACACCTTC	CASSYDRNYGYTF
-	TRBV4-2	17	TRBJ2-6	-	TGTGCCAGCAGCCAAGACCAGGCGGGGCCTGGGGCCAACGTCCTGACTTTC	CASSQDQAGPGANVLTF
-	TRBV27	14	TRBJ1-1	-	TGTGCCAGCAGTTTAGGGGGCCCGAACACTGAAGCTTTCTTT	CASSLGGPNTEAFF
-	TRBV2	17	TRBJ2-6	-	TGTGCCAGCAGAGTAGACAACAAATACTCTGGGGCCAACGTCCTGACTTTC	CASRVDNKYSGANVLTF
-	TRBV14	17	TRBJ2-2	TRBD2	TGTGCCAGCAGCCAAAATGGACTAGCGGAGAACACCGGGGAGCTGTTTTTT	CASSQNGLAENTGELFF
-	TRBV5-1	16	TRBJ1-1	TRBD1	TGCGCCAGCAGCTTGGCCCCCCAGGGGGTTAACACTGAAGCTTTCTTT	CASSLAPQGVNTEAFF
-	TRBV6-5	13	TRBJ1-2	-	TGTGCCAGCCGGGGGGGGCCGGACTATGGCTACACCTTC	CASRGGPDYGYTF
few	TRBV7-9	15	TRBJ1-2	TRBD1	TGTGCCAGCAGCGACTACAGGGGGATAAAGGATGGCTACACCTTC	CASSDYRGIKDGYTF
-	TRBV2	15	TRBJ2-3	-	TGTGCCAGCAGCCAAGCGTGGTGGAGATCGGATACGCAGTATTTT	CASSQAWWRSDTQYF